This TCR beta chain is from a study of response to subunit inactivated influenza vaccine. TCRdb analysed the RT-PCR reads with MiXCR anew, one entry per CDR3 protein. The repertoire holds about 650,000 distinct CDR3 sequences, with 13% to 15% as singletons. General study findings and limits: The study's authors posited that every seasonal influenza vaccination enlists few new T cells.

This clonotype was observed a handful of times. Its target is unknown. The receptor was derived from a man aged 50 to 60 who received an inactivated influenza vaccine. The sample here was PBMCs from blood, taken 14 to 15 days before vaccination.

The CDR3 is CASAGGVVYSNYNEQFF. Written as DNA, the CDR3 is TGTGCCAGCGCTGGGGGGGTTGTTTACAGCAACTACAATGAGCAGTTCTTC. This rearrangement joins TRBV27 to TRBJ2-1; TRBD2 matches at 7 bases. With V trimmed by 8 bases and J by 3 bases, 16 bases remained unmatched. Per the germline V gene, CDR1 is MNHEY and CDR2 is SMNVEV (reference sequence). This CDR3 has 17 residues.